One T cell receptor beta chain is described in this entry. The sample is drawn from a study of identical twins. J gave up 0 bases and V 4 bases, and 7 bases lay outside the gene matches. CDR1 is SGHKS, CDR2 YYEKEE, per germline (reference sequence). The CDR3 totals 15 residues. From the 5' RACE reads, TCRdb called clonotypes with MiXCR, one entry per CDR3 protein. The table has a few hundred thousand distinct CDR3 sequences, approximately 13% seen once. This sample also appeared in a second study, on yellow fever vaccine responses in identical twins.

This TCR derives from a woman in her late teens or twenties in good health. V and J are TRBV5-5 and TRBJ2-7, with TRBD1 identical over 7 bases. Sequencing was done on a sample of CD8+ T cells sorted from blood. In DNA, the CDR3 is TGTGCCAGCAGCCTTCCGACAGGGAGCTCCTACGAGCAGTACTTC. Its translation: CASSLPTGSSYEQYF.